These 23 T cell receptor beta chains were sequenced from one sample in a study of blood T cell repertoires in COVID-19 (dated by TCRdb to 2018 to 2020). The library was prepared using the immunoSEQ multiplex PCR assay. In its TCRdb copy, this immuneACCESS table keeps in-frame sequences only and misses some clones. Where compared with another copy, unresolved V genes explain less than half of these, and the others have no known cause. Within this sample are fewer than 200,000 clones, with around 89% of them counted one time only. The ten most abundant clones make up 20% to 30% of the sample. Sequencing input: peripheral blood. The receptors were gathered from a man aged 55 to 70 with acute or convalescent COVID-19.

The chain is built from TRBV7-9 and TRBJ2-5; maybe TRBD2 (6 bases). V dropped 10 bases and J dropped 2 bases, with 20 bases sitting between them. The CDR3 is 15 residues long. Germline lookup yields CDR1 SEHNR and CDR2 FQNEAQ (reference sequence). CDR3 coding DNA: TGTGCCATTCGACTTACCGGGACTGGGCAAGAGACCCAGTACTTC. Its protein product is CAIRLTGTGQETQYF.

This clone has a single count. This chain joins TRBV7-2 and TRBJ1-3; 8 nucleotides agree with TRBD1. With 5 bases clipped from V and 6 bases from J, the junction kept 9 bases outside the gene matches. Germline V gene sequence: CDR1 SGHTA, CDR2 FQGNSA. CDR3 length equals 15 residues. The CDR3 sequence: CASSIGQGGQNTIYF. In nucleotides, the CDR3 is TGTGCCAGCAGCATCGGACAGGGAGGTCAAAACACCATATATTTT.

This clone was recorded only once. This rearrangement joins TRBV6-5 to TRBJ1-5, with a weak D call TRBD1 (5 bases). There are 13 residues in the CDR3. The germline gives CDR1 MNHEY, CDR2 SVGAGI. V was pared by 7 bases and J by 6 bases, with 13 bases between. The CDR3 coding sequence is TGTGCCAGCACCATCGGGGGGATTCAGCCCCAGCATTTT. Its translation is CASTIGGIQPQHF.

This clone was observed a single time. The rearrangement links TRBV6-1 to TRBJ2-2, with 9 bases fitting TRBD1. Germline V lookup: CDR1 MNHNS, CDR2 SASEGT. The CDR3 consists of 16 residues. After removal of 1 base from V and 6 bases from J, the junction contained 6 bases not matched to a gene. The CDR3 spells CASSEDGTGFSGELFF. CDR3 sequence (DNA): TGTGCCAGCAGTGAAGATGGGACAGGGTTCTCCGGGGAGCTGTTTTTT.

This chain uses TRBV6-5 with TRBJ1-2; possible D gene TRBD1, 6 bases. This CDR3 region has 14 residues. Trimming cost V 0 bases and J 7 bases, with 12 bases left between them. Germline V gives CDR1 MNHEY, CDR2 SVGAGI. CDR3 sequence: CASSYSAGAPGYTF. The CDR3 DNA is TGTGCCAGCAGTTACTCAGCGGGGGCGCCTGGCTACACCTTC.

The genes are TRBV5-1 and TRBJ2-3; TRBD1 might be the D (6 bases). Deletions cut 1 base from V and 3 bases from J, with 12 bases between. CDR1 and CDR2 from the germline V gene are SGHRS and YFSETQ. This CDR3 has 15 amino acids. CDR3 sequence reads: CASSLLHRGTDTQYF. The CDR3 bases are TGCGCCAGCAGCTTGCTGCATAGGGGGACAGATACGCAGTATTTT.

This chain connects TRBV24-1 to TRBJ2-3; D is undetermined. There are 13 residues in the CDR3. Germline CDR1 and CDR2: KGHDR and SFDVKD. The ends were cut back, 4 bases at V and 2 bases at J, with 6 bases in the middle. Written as DNA, the CDR3 is TGTGCCACCAGTGACCCCATCACAGATACGCAGTATTTT. Its protein product is CATSDPITDTQYF.

This clone was seen a handful of times. The J gene is TRBJ2-1, the V gene TRBV9; no clear D. Trimming shortened V by 3 bases and J by 5 bases, and 3 bases separated the two germline ends. The CDR3 covers 11 residues. Germline CDR1 and CDR2: SGDLS and YYNGEE. DNA of the CDR3: TGTGCCAGCAGCGATAACAATGAGCAGTTCTTC. This translates into CASSDNNEQFF.

The gene calls are TRBV19 and TRBJ2-4; weak D call: TRBD2 (7 bases). In germline, CDR1 is LNHDA, CDR2 SQIVND (reference sequence). This CDR3 region has 15 residues. Trimming cost V 7 bases and J 6 bases, with 19 bases left between them. The CDR3 DNA reads as TGTGCCAGTACCCTTGGGGGGGCTTATCGAAACATTCAGTACTTC. Translating gives CASTLGGAYRNIQYF.

The chain carries TRBV19 and TRBJ2-3; D uncertain. This CDR3 has 15 residues. In germline, CDR1 is LNHDA, CDR2 SQIVND (reference sequence). V was shortened by 2 bases and J by 2 bases, with 11 bases between the two germline ends. CDR3 loop: CASSISYTATDTQYF. DNA of the CDR3: TGTGCCAGTAGTATATCATATACTGCCACAGATACGCAGTATTTT.

The chain links TRBV30 to TRBJ1-2; TRBD1 agrees at 7 bases. Germline V gene lookup returns CDR1 GTSNPN and CDR2 SVGIG (reference sequence). V shed 4 bases, J shed 2 bases, and the junction held 1 base outside the gene matches. The CDR3 consists of 12 residues. For the CDR3, the DNA is TGTGCCTGGAAGGACAGGAACTATGGCTACACCTTC. Residues: CAWKDRNYGYTF.

V usage is TRBV7-9 and J usage is TRBJ2-1, with 8 bases matching TRBD1. This CDR3 is 16 amino acids long. From germline, CDR1 is SEHNR and CDR2 FQNEAQ (reference sequence). J was trimmed by 1 base and V by 5 bases; bases with no gene match: 7. This CDR3 is CASSPVGQGSYNEQFF. The CDR3 bases are TGTGCCAGCAGCCCCGTCGGACAGGGATCCTACAATGAGCAGTTCTTC.

The chain recombines TRBV12-5 with TRBJ2-5; 9 bases align to TRBD1. V was clipped by 5 bases and J by 4 bases; unmatched bases: 8. Germline CDR1 is LGHNT and CDR2 is FRNRAP. The CDR3 has 15 amino acids. Here the CDR3 reads CASGAGQGTAETQYF. CDR3 in DNA: TGTGCTAGTGGTGCCGGACAGGGGACGGCAGAGACCCAGTACTTC.

The chain joins TRBV7-8 to TRBJ1-3; D not certain. The CDR3 is 13 residues long. From germline, CDR1 is SGHVS and CDR2 FQNEAQ. Between the trimmed V and J ends, which lost 5 bases and 5 bases, there was a span of 10 bases. Here the CDR3 reads CASSIQSRNTIYF. The CDR3 DNA reads as TGTGCCAGCAGCATACAATCGAGAAACACCATATATTTT.

The V call is TRBV18, the J call TRBJ2-7, with 9 bases matching TRBD1. This CDR3 contains 13 residues. Germline V lookup: CDR1 KGHSH, CDR2 LQKENI. Losses at the gene ends were 4 bases for V and 9 bases for J; bases not matched to a gene: 7. CDR3 region: CASSLGTGMGQYV. The CDR3 DNA reads TGTGCCAGCTCACTCGGGACAGGGATGGGGCAGTACGTC.

The chain combines TRBV4-2 with TRBJ2-1; 10 nucleotides align to TRBD2. J was trimmed by 0 bases and V by 1 base; bases with no gene match: 6. From germline, CDR1 is LGHNA and CDR2 YNFKEQ. This CDR3 has 18 residues. This CDR3 reads CASSQGLAGVLSYNEQFF. For the CDR3, the DNA is TGTGCCAGCAGCCAAGGGCTAGCGGGGGTACTCTCCTACAATGAGCAGTTCTTC.

This clone was seen a handful of times. The chain links TRBV18 to TRBJ1-5; 7 bases agree with TRBD1. Losses at the gene ends were 6 bases for V and 4 bases for J; bases not matched to a gene: 9. Germline loops: CDR1 KGHSH, CDR2 LQKENI. There are 15 residues in the CDR3. The CDR3, as DNA: TGTGCCAGCTCTCCTCGACAGGGCGGTAATCAGCCCCAGCATTTT. Its translation is CASSPRQGGNQPQHF.

The chain uses TRBV11-3 and TRBJ1-1; 9 bases are a match to TRBD1. Germline lookup yields CDR1 SGHNT and CDR2 YENEEA. V lost 0 bases to trimming and J lost 4 bases; unmatched junction nucleotides: 3. The CDR3 covers 15 residues. The CDR3 DNA is TGTGCCAGCAGCTTAGAAGGACAGGGGAGCACTGAAGCTTTCTTT. Translated: CASSLEGQGSTEAFF.

V gene TRBV2 combines with J gene TRBJ2-1; 9 nucleotides line up with TRBD2. J was trimmed by 2 bases and V by 6 bases; bases with no gene match: 8. Germline V gene lookup returns CDR1 SNHLY and CDR2 FYNNEI. CDR3 length: 16 amino acids. The DNA of the CDR3 is TGTGCCAGCAGGAAGGCTAGCGGGGTGACCTACAATGAGCAGTTCTTC. Its translation is CASRKASGVTYNEQFF.

The chain has TRBV24-1 and TRBJ1-1, with 7 nucleotides matching TRBD1. CDR3 length equals 13 residues. CDR1 KGHDR and CDR2 SFDVKD come from the germline V gene. The ends lost 6 bases at V and 4 bases at J; junction bases unmatched: 4. This CDR3 is CATSTQGGTEAFF. For the CDR3, the DNA is TGTGCCACCAGTACCCAGGGGGGCACTGAAGCTTTCTTT.

A few counts support this clone. This chain uses TRBV4-1 with TRBJ1-3, with D unresolved. V was shortened by 0 bases and J by 0 bases, with 9 bases between the two germline ends. Germline loops: CDR1 MGHRA, CDR2 YSYEKL. This CDR3 has 16 residues. In DNA, the CDR3 is TGCGCCAGCAGCCAAGAAACCCTCGGCTCTGGAAACACCATATATTTT. This gives the protein CASSQETLGSGNTIYF.

The V call is TRBV9, the J call TRBJ1-1, with D hard to call. The CDR3 consists of 13 residues. In germline, CDR1 is SGDLS, CDR2 YYNGEE. V was cut by 0 bases and J by 4 bases, with 7 bases left in between. CDR3 DNA: TGTGCCAGCAGCGTAGGAGGGATCACTGAAGCTTTCTTT. This sequence encodes CASSVGGITEAFF.

The chain combines TRBV5-1 with TRBJ1-3; possible D gene TRBD1, 5 bases. Trimming removed 1 base at V and 4 bases at J, with 9 bases between. Germline V lookup: CDR1 SGHRS, CDR2 YFSETQ. The CDR3 totals 14 residues. CDR3 nucleotides: TGCGCCAGCAGCTTGCGGGGGATGGGAAACACCATATATTTT. This encodes CASSLRGMGNTIYF.